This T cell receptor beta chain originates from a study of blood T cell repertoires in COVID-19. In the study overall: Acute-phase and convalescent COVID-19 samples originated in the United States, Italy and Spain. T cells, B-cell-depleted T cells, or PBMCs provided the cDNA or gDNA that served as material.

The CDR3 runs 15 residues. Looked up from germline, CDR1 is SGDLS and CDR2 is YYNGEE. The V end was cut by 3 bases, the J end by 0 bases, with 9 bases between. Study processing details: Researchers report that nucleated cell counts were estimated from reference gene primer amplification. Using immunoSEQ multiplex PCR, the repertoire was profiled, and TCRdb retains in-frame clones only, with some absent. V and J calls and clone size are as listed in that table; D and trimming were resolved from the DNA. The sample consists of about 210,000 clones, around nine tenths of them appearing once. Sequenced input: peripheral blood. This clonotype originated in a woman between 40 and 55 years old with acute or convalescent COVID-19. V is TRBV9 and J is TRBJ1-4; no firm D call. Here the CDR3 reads CASSAGGTTNEKLFF. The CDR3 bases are TGTGCCAGCAGCGCTGGAGGTACAACTAATGAAAAACTGTTTTTT.